Listed below are T cell receptor beta chains from one sample, sequenced in a study of CD8 T cells in ankylosing spondylitis. TCRdb re-analysed the 5' RACE reads in MiXCR, keeping a single row per CDR3 protein. This sample has roughly 180,000 distinct CDR3 sequences; roughly 10% occur once, and the top ten carry about 27%. The specimen sequenced was blood, either unsorted or a sorted T cell fraction (not recorded which). The source is a male donor with ankylosing spondylitis or in good health (not recorded which). Each CDR3 is given with its conserved first and last residue. The D gene is left open where the match is weak. The size of a clone is reported for some rows only, either as once, few or many, or as a class for expanded clones.

>many|TRBV25-1|TRBJ1-4|11|-
TGTGCCAGCGAGTTGAATGAAAAACTGTTTTTT
CASELNEKLFF
>few|TRBV6-5|TRBJ2-7|16|TRBD2
TGTGCCAGCAGTTACAGTGGCGGGAGTAGATCCTACGAGCAGTACTTC
CASSYSGGSRSYEQYF
>few|TRBV3-1|TRBJ2-4|16|TRBD1
TGTGCCAGCAGCCGACCTCCGGGACAGGGGAGGGACATTCAGTACTTC
CASSRPPGQGRDIQYF
>few|TRBV6-2/TRBV6-3|TRBJ1-1|15|-
TGTGCCACCCGAGAGTGGGTGGGGGTGAACACTGAAGCTTTCTTT
CATREWVGVNTEAFF
>-|TRBV9|TRBJ2-7|15|-
TGTGCCAGCAGTCCCCAGCTCGGGAGTAGTTACGAGCAGTACTTC
CASSPQLGSSYEQYF
>-|TRBV5-1|TRBJ2-5|16|TRBD2
TGCGCCAGCAGCACGACTAGCGGGGTCCCCCAAGAGACCCAGTACTTC
CASSTTSGVPQETQYF
>-|TRBV7-2|TRBJ1-5|16|TRBD1
TGTGCCAGCAGCCGAACCGGACAGGGGAGCAATCAGCCCCAGCATTTT
CASSRTGQGSNQPQHF
>many|TRBV10-3|TRBJ1-2|17|-
TGTGCCATCAGTGAGTCCCCAGAAACCACCTCTAACTATGGCTACACCTTC
CAISESPETTSNYGYTF
>many|TRBV12-3/TRBV12-4|TRBJ2-1|16|-
TGTGCCAGCAGTCTTTACCGGACTAATTTTCTTGATGAGCAGTTCTTC
CASSLYRTNFLDEQFF
>many|TRBV7-8|TRBJ2-1|14|TRBD2
TGTGCCAGCACCACTCTAGCGGGGGTCCAAGGGCAGTTCTTC
CASTTLAGVQGQFF
>many|TRBV10-2|TRBJ1-6|16|TRBD1
TGCGCCAGCAGTTTTACAGGGGACTTATATGATTCACCCCTCCACTTT
CASSFTGDLYDSPLHF
>many|TRBV20-1|TRBJ2-1|16|TRBD2
TGCAGTGCTAGTGGTCTAGCGGGAGGGCCGCGCAATGAGCAGTTCTTC
CSASGLAGGPRNEQFF
>few|TRBV11-2|TRBJ2-1|12|-
TGTGCCAGCAGCTTAGTGGCTAGTGAGCAGTTCTTC
CASSLVASEQFF
>few|TRBV7-9|TRBJ2-1|12|-
TGTGCCAGCAGCGACCTAGCGCGTGAGCAGTTCTTC
CASSDLAREQFF
>-|TRBV3-1|TRBJ2-1|17|-
TGTGCCAGCAGCCAAGGGAAGACACTACTTTCCTACAATGAGCAGTTCTTC
CASSQGKTLLSYNEQFF
>many|TRBV27|TRBJ2-1|17|TRBD2
TGTGCCAGCAGTTACCGGGCGGGGGGGCAACCCTACAATGAGCAGTTCTTC
CASSYRAGGQPYNEQFF
>few|TRBV4-1|TRBJ1-4|18|-
TGCGCCAGCAGCCAAGGATCGTCCAGGATCCCAACTAATGAAAAACTGTTTTTT
CASSQGSSRIPTNEKLFF
>many|TRBV5-1|TRBJ1-5|17|-
TGCGCCAGCAGCCCAGGAGGGGCAGTCTATAGCAATCAGCCCCAGCATTTT
CASSPGGAVYSNQPQHF
>few|TRBV5-1|TRBJ1-5|14|-
TGCGCCAGCAGCTTGGGGGCGGACCATCAGCCCCAGCATTTT
CASSLGADHQPQHF
>many|TRBV27|TRBJ1-1|16|TRBD1
TGTGCCAGCAGCAAGATCTCGGACAGGGTAATCCCTGAAGCTTTCTTT
CASSKISDRVIPEAFF
>many|TRBV9|TRBJ2-3|16|-
TGTGCCAGCAGCTCCGGGGGGCGGGCTAGCAGAGATACGCAGTATTTT
CASSSGGRASRDTQYF